The clone carrying this TCR beta chain occurred a few times. The CDR3 sequence is 15 residues long. From germline, CDR1 is MNHNY and CDR2 SVGAGI (reference sequence). The ends lost 5 bases at V and 0 bases at J; junction bases unmatched: 7. This sample was included in a study of low-dose radiotherapy and immunotherapy resistance in tumors. Stated time point: before trial treatment. Primers targeting TRAV and TRBV primed first-strand cDNA, covering alpha and beta chains. TCRs were amplified for approximately 21 PCR cycles with a constant-region primer and V-primer adapter. TCRdb redid the calling of the reads with MiXCR, one entry per CDR3 protein. The profile shows approximately 84,000 distinct CDR3 sequences, around 17% of them singletons.

Sample: PBMCs, taken before treatment. The TCR originated in a male donor with prostate cancer. The V call is TRBV6-6, the J call TRBJ2-7; 7 bases map to TRBD2. CDR3 sequence (DNA): TGTGCCAGCAGTCCTGGGGGGGGGACCTCCTACGAGCAGTACTTC. This codes for CASSPGGGTSYEQYF.